These T cell receptor beta chains were read from a single sample in a study of T cells after yellow fever vaccination. In TCRdb, the 5' RACE reads were re-called with MiXCR into one record per CDR3 protein. Of over 110,000 distinct CDR3 sequences listed, 7.7% are singletons. The sequencing here drew on CD4+ T cells sorted from PBMCs, taken 5 days after the yellow fever booster vaccination. These receptors were collected from a man aged 30-40 years who received the YFV17D yellow fever vaccine. CDR3s include the opening cysteine and the closing phenylalanine or tryptophan. Each record gives: D gene, V gene, J gene, CDR3 protein. A D gene is named only where the DNA matches it firmly.

-	TRBV18	TRBJ2-5	CASSPPGGMTGRETQYF
TRBD2	TRBV15	TRBJ2-1	CATSRGEGSLGAQFF
-	TRBV12-3/TRBV12-4	TRBJ1-1	CASRRDTLGNTEAFF
-	TRBV10-1	TRBJ2-2	CASSESVKGELFF
-	TRBV20-1	TRBJ1-3	CSARLGAPSSGNTIYF
-	TRBV5-5	TRBJ2-2	CASSPGVANTGELFF
-	TRBV7-2	TRBJ2-7	CASSFGAPYEQYF
-	TRBV3-1	TRBJ2-1	CASSDRRSNEQFF
-	TRBV7-9	TRBJ2-4	CASSRNQVAKNIQYF
-	TRBV5-5	TRBJ2-5	CASSAQETQYF
-	TRBV7-8	TRBJ2-1	CASSRLGGSYNEQFF
-	TRBV18	TRBJ1-1	CASSHRDRPLQNTEAFF
-	TRBV12-3/TRBV12-4	TRBJ2-3	CASSLSGNADTQYF